The clone carrying this T cell receptor beta chain has ten or more counts. The data were obtained in a study of T cells in Graves' hyperthyroidism and ophthalmopathy. This CDR3 spans 14 amino acids. Germline V gene data show CDR1 as SEHNR and CDR2 as FQNEAQ (reference sequence). The germline V and J ends were trimmed by 5 bases and 5 bases, with 12 bases remaining between them. Researchers took RNA transcripts and amplified the TCR beta CDR3 regions from them. First-round RT-PCR of the TCR CDR3 relied on the HTBI primer set. Via MiXCR, TCRdb re-called the multiplex PCR reads, giving one row per CDR3 protein. The sample holds a few hundred thousand distinct CDR3 sequences; approximately 44% are singletons and the top ten take around 8%.

The clonotype originates from a woman aged 18 to 35 with Graves' hyperthyroidism. Sequenced material: peripheral blood or thyroid tissue (not recorded which). The rearrangement links TRBV7-9 to TRBJ2-2; TRBD2 is a possible D gene (5 bases). The CDR3 bases are TGTGCCAGCAGCAAACCCACGGGGACCGGGGAGCTGTTTTTT. This codes for CASSKPTGTGELFF.